This paragraph covers one T cell receptor (beta chain) sequence. Its antigen remains unidentified. All of the donors resided in Nashville, Tennessee, and each was a Caucasian adult. Each replicate PCR on the sorted subsets used 200 to 250 ng DNA (around 30,000 T cell genomes). Profiling relied on immunoSEQ multiplex PCR, and the TCRdb table lists in-frame clones only, not all of them. This repertoire shows 2 million to 2.5 million clones, around 92% found once; its top ten account for around 0.4%. This entry belongs to a study of shared clonotypes between healthy human individuals. Overall study findings and caveats: Memory subsets generally showed smaller estimated richness than naive subsets did.

The CDR3 is 15 amino acids. Looked up from germline, CDR1 is ENHRY and CDR2 is SYGVKD. V was trimmed by 6 bases and J by 7 bases, leaving 19 bases between them. The sample comprised naive CD4+ T cells from PBMCs. Documented subset: CD45RA+ positively selected. V is TRBV10-3 and J is TRBJ2-1, with a possible D match to TRBD2 (5 bases). This clonotype was sampled from a man between 18 and 29 years old in good health. Some clones in this sample may be carry-over from other donors' samples. The CDR3 sequence is CAISLSRVVENEQFF. In nucleotides, the CDR3 is TGTGCCATCAGCCTATCGCGGGTAGTGGAGAATGAGCAGTTCTTC.